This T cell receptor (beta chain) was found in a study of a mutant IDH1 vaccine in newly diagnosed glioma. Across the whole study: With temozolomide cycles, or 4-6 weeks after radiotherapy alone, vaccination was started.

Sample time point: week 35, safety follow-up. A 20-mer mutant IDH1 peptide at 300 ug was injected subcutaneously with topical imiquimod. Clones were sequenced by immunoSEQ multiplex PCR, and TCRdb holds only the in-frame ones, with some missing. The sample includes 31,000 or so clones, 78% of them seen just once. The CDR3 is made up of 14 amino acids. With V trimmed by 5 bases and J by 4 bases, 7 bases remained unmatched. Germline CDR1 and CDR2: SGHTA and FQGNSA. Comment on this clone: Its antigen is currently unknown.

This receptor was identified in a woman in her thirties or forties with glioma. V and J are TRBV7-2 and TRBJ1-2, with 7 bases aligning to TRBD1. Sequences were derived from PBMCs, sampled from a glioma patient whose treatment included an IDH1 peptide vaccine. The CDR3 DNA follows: TGTGCCAGCAGCGTCGGGACAGCAGTCTATGGCTACACCTTC. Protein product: CASSVGTAVYGYTF.